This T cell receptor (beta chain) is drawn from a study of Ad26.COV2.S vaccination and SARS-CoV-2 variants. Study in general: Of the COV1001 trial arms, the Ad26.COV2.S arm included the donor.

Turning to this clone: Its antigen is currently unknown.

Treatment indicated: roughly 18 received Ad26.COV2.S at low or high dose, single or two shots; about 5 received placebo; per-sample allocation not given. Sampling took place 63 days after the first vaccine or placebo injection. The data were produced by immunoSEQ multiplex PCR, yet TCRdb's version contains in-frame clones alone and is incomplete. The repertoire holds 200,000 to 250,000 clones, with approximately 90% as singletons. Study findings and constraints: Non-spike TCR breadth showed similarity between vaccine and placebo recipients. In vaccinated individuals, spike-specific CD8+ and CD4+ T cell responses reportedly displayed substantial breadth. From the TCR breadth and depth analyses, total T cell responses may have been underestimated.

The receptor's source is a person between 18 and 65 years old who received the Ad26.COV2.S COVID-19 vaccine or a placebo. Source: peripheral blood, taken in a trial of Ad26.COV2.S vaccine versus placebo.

The CDR3 DNA reads as TGTGCCAGCAGCTTCCGTAGGGCGGGATCTAGCACAGATACGCAGTATTTT. This encodes CASSFRRAGSSTDTQYF. V usage is TRBV27 and J usage is TRBJ2-3; perhaps TRBD2 as D (6 bases). V lost 6 bases, J lost 0 bases, and 19 bases lay in between. Germline assignment: CDR1 MNHEY and CDR2 SMNVEV (reference sequence). The CDR3 covers 17 residues.